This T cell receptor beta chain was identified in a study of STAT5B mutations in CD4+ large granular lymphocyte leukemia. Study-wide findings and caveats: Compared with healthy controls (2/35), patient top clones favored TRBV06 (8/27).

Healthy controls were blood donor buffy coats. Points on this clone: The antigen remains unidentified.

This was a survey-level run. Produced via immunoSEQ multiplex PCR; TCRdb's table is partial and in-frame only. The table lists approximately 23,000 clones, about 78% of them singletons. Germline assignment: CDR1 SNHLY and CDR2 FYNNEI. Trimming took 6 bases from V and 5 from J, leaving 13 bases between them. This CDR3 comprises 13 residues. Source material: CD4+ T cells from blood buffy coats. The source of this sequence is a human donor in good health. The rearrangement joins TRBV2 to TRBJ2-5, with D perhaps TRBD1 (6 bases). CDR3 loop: CASRPQGTETQYF. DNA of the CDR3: TGTGCCAGCAGGCCCCAGGGGACGGAGACCCAGTACTTC.